This is a list of T cell receptor beta chains from one sample in a study of shared clonotypes between healthy human individuals. This table comes from immunoSEQ multiplex PCR, and its TCRdb copy is limited to in-frame clones, with some not included. The sample includes roughly 2.4 million clones, 95% of them seen just once. The sequencing input was naive CD4+ T cells sorted from blood. These TCRs come from a man aged 18 to 35 in good health. CDR3s include the opening cysteine and the closing phenylalanine or tryptophan. D genes are given only for firm matches. Clone size appears in some rows only: once, few, many, or a class for an expanded clone.

TRBJ2-1 | TRBV5-1 | . | TRBD2 | CASSLAGTSGRVGQFF | TGCGCCAGCAGCTTGGCCGGGACTAGCGGGAGGGTTGGGCAGTTCTTC
TRBJ2-7 | TRBV30 | . | TRBD2 | CAWSAGRAYEQYF | TGTGCCTGGAGTGCCGGGAGGGCCTACGAGCAGTACTTC
TRBJ2-5 | TRBV18 | once | TRBD1 | CASSPPGGKETQYF | TGTGCCAGCTCACCCCCAGGGGGCAAGGAGACCCAGTACTTC
TRBJ2-3 | TRBV18 | few | . | CASSPDTQYF | TGTGCCAGCTCACCAGATACGCAGTATTTT
TRBJ2-7 | TRBV28 | . | . | CASTLGGALGYEQYF | TGTGCCAGCACCCTAGGGGGGGCCCTTGGCTACGAGCAGTACTTC
TRBJ2-1 | TRBV5-1 | . | TRBD2 | CASSPGLAGSNEQFF | TGCGCCAGCAGCCCGGGACTAGCGGGATCGAATGAGCAGTTCTTC
TRBJ1-2 | TRBV7-2 | . | . | CASTPSGTNYGYTF | TGTGCCAGCACCCCAAGTGGGACAAACTATGGCTACACCTTC
TRBJ1-5 | TRBV2 | . | TRBD1 | CASSEARTGGNQPQHF | TGTGCCAGCAGTGAAGCGCGGACAGGGGGTAATCAGCCCCAGCATTTT
TRBJ2-7 | TRBV6-6 | . | . | CASRPTIERPYEQYF | TGTGCCAGCAGGCCAACGATTGAAAGGCCCTACGAGCAGTACTTC
TRBJ1-2 | TRBV19 | . | . | CASSQENYGYTF | TGTGCCAGTAGTCAGGAAAACTATGGCTACACCTTC
TRBJ1-1 | TRBV6-1 | . | TRBD1 | CASSEGTRTGNTEAFF | TGTGCCAGCAGTGAAGGAACCCGGACAGGGAACACTGAAGCTTTCTTT
TRBJ1-1 | TRBV9 | . | TRBD1 | CASSPGTGNTEAFF | TGTGCCAGCAGCCCCGGGACAGGGAACACTGAAGCTTTCTTT
TRBJ2-7 | TRBV5-8 | . | . | CASSFYGGPYEQYF | TGTGCCAGCAGCTTTTACGGGGGCCCCTACGAGCAGTACTTC
TRBJ2-2 | TRBV30 | once | . | CAWSVNGELFF | TGTGCCTGGAGTGTTAACGGGGAGCTGTTTTTT
TRBJ2-3 | TRBV7-8 | . | TRBD2 | CASSSGTIPYTQYF | TGTGCCAGCAGCTCCGGGACTATTCCCTATACGCAGTATTTT
TRBJ2-1 | TRBV9 | . | TRBD2 | CASSVALAGYSSYNEQFF | TGTGCCAGCAGCGTAGCATTAGCGGGTTATAGCTCCTACAATGAGCAGTTCTTC
TRBJ1-3 | TRBV27 | . | . | CASIGAGNTIYF | TGTGCCAGCATAGGTGCTGGAAACACCATATATTTT
TRBJ1-2 | TRBV19 | . | . | CASTHPGLGGNYGYTF | TGTGCCAGTACCCACCCCGGACTAGGGGGTAACTATGGCTACACCTTC
TRBJ2-3 | TRBV5-1 | . | . | CASSLLGGSTDTQYF | TGCGCCAGCAGCTTGTTGGGCGGGAGCACAGATACGCAGTATTTT
TRBJ1-2 | TRBV5-1 | . | TRBD1 | CASSWGQGEDGYTF | TGCGCCAGCAGCTGGGGACAGGGGGAGGATGGCTACACCTTC
TRBJ1-1 | TRBV11-3 | . | TRBD1 | CASSSRDRPAEAFF | TGTGCCAGCAGCTCTCGGGACAGGCCCGCTGAAGCTTTCTTT
TRBJ1-1 | TRBV19 | . | . | CASSILGSTEAFF | TGTGCCAGTAGTATTCTAGGGAGCACTGAAGCTTTCTTT
TRBJ1-4 | TRBV7-8 | . | . | CASSLLATNEKLFF | TGTGCCAGCAGCTTGCTGGCAACTAATGAAAAACTGTTTTTT
TRBJ1-6 | TRBV4-3 | . | TRBD1 | CASSQGGQGNSPLHF | TGCGCCAGCAGCCAGGGGGGACAGGGTAATTCACCCCTCCACTTT
TRBJ2-7 | TRBV11-1 | . | . | CASSFRQGKSYEQYF | TGTGCCAGCAGCTTCCGGCAGGGTAAATCCTACGAGCAGTACTTC
TRBJ2-5 | TRBV9 | . | . | CASSVGDQETQYF | TGTGCCAGCAGCGTGGGGGACCAAGAGACCCAGTACTTC
TRBJ2-7 | TRBV6-1 | . | TRBD2 | CASSVTSGSYEQYF | TGTGCCAGCAGTGTGACTAGCGGGAGCTACGAGCAGTACTTC
TRBJ2-7 | TRBV19 | . | . | CASSPLGGYEQYF | TGTGCCAGTAGTCCTTTGGGGGGTTACGAGCAGTACTTC
TRBJ2-5 | TRBV2 | . | . | CASSEGRGGETQYF | TGTGCCAGCAGTGAAGGCAGGGGAGGAGAGACCCAGTACTTC
TRBJ2-7 | TRBV18 | once | TRBD1 | CASSRQGGYEQYF | TGTGCCAGCTCACGACAGGGGGGCTACGAGCAGTACTTC
TRBJ2-2 | TRBV9 | . | . | CASSLGVGTNTGELFF | TGTGCCAGCTCCCTCGGGGTAGGGACGAACACCGGGGAGCTGTTTTTT
TRBJ2-7 | TRBV5-4 | once | . | CASSLGSRSSYEQYF | TGTGCCAGCAGCTTGGGCTCGCGTAGCTCCTACGAGCAGTACTTC
TRBJ2-7 | TRBV10-3 | . | TRBD2 | CAISWRLAGGDEQYF | TGTGCCATCAGTTGGCGACTAGCGGGAGGTGATGAGCAGTACTTC
TRBJ2-1 | TRBV7-9 | . | TRBD2 | CASSFTLSGGLHNEQFF | TGTGCCAGCAGCTTCACCCTTAGCGGGGGGCTACACAATGAGCAGTTCTTC
TRBJ1-5 | TRBV28 | . | . | CASGQSNQPQHF | TGTGCCAGCGGCCAGAGCAATCAGCCCCAGCATTTT
TRBJ1-6 | TRBV19 | . | TRBD1 | CASSFSTGGANSPLHF | TGTGCCAGTAGTTTCTCGACAGGGGGGGCGAATTCACCCCTCCACTTT
TRBJ1-3 | TRBV4-1 | . | TRBD1 | CASSQSRQGPFGNTIYF | TGCGCCAGCAGCCAATCCAGACAGGGACCCTTTGGAAACACCATATATTTT
TRBJ2-7 | TRBV6-1 | once | TRBD1 | CASSAGDSFYEQYF | TGTGCCAGCAGTGCCGGGGACAGCTTTTACGAGCAGTACTTC
TRBJ1-2 | TRBV7-2 | . | . | CASSLARDPNPYGYTF | TGTGCCAGCAGCTTAGCACGGGACCCAAACCCCTATGGCTACACCTTC
TRBJ2-7 | TRBV18 | . | . | CASSPPGFAYEQYF | TGTGCCAGCTCACCCCCGGGGTTCGCCTACGAGCAGTACTTC
TRBJ1-5 | TRBV19 | once | . | CASSLGEGLSSNQPQHF | TGTGCCAGTAGCCTGGGGGAAGGGTTGTCTAGCAATCAGCCCCAGCATTTT
TRBJ2-7 | TRBV10-1 | . | . | CASSEMGQREQYF | TGCGCCAGCAGTGAGATGGGGCAGCGCGAGCAGTACTTC
TRBJ1-2 | TRBV10-3 | few | TRBD1 | CAISESGQGGGYTF | TGTGCCATCAGTGAGTCAGGACAGGGAGGCGGCTACACCTTC
TRBJ1-1 | TRBV11-2 | . | TRBD1 | CASSRTGPNTEAFF | TGTGCCAGCAGTCGGACAGGTCCGAACACTGAAGCTTTCTTT
TRBJ2-3 | TRBV28 | once | . | CASSPPGSGLYSTDTQYF | TGTGCCAGCAGTCCCCCGGGGTCTGGCCTTTATAGCACAGATACGCAGTATTTT